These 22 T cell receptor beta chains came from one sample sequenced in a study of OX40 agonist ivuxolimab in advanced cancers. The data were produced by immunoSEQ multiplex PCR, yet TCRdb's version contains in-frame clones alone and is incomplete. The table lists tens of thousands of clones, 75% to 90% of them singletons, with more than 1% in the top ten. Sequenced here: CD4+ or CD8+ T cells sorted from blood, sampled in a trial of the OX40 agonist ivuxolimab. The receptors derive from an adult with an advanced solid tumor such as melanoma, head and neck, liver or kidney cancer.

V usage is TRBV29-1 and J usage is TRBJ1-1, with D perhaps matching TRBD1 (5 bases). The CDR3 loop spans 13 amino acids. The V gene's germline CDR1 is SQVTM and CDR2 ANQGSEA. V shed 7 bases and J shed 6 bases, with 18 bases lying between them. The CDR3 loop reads CSARTRSVAEAFF. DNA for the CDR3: TGCAGCGCCCGGACACGCTCGGTCGCTGAAGCTTTCTTT.

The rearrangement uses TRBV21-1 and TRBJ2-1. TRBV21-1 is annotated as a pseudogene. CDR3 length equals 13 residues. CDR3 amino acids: CASSRMTPRAQFF. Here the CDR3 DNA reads TGTGCCAGCAGCAGGATGACACCACGGGCGCAGTTCTTC.

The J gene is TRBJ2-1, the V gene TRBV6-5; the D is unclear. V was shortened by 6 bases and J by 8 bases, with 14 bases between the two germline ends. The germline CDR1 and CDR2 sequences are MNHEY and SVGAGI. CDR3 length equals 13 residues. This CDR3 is CASSTTVGHEQFF. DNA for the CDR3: TGTGCCAGCAGCACGACCGTAGGCCATGAGCAGTTCTTC.

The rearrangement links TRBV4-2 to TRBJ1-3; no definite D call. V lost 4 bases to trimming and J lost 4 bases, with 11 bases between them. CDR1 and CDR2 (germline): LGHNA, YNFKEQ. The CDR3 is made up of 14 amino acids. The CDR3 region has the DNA TGTGCCAGCAGCCCGGGAGTACTAGGAAACACCATATATTTT. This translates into CASSPGVLGNTIYF.

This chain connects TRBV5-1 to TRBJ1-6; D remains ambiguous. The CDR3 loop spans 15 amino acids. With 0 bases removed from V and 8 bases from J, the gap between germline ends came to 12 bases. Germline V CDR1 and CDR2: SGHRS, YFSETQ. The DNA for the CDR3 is TGCGCCAGCAGCTTGGCCCAAGGAACCTATTCACCCCTCCACTTT. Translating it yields CASSLAQGTYSPLHF.

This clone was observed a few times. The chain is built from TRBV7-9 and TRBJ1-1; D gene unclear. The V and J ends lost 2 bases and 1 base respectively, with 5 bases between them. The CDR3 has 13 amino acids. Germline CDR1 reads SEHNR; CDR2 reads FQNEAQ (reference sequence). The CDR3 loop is CASSLKWNTEAFF. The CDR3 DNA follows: TGTGCCAGCAGCTTAAAGTGGAACACTGAAGCTTTCTTT.

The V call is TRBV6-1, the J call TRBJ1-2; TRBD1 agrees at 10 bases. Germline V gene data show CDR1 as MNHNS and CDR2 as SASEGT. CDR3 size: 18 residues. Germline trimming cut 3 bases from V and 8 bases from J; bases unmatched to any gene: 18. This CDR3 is CASSDAGTGAPLLLGYTF. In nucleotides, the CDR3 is TGTGCCAGCAGTGACGCCGGGACAGGGGCCCCATTACTATTGGGCTACACCTTC.

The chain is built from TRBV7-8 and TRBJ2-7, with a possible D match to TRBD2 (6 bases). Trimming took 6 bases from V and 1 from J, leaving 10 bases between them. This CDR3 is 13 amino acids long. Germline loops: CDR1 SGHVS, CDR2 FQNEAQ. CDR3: CASRGTLSYEQYF. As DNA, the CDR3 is TGTGCCAGCAGAGGGACTCTTTCCTACGAGCAGTACTTC.

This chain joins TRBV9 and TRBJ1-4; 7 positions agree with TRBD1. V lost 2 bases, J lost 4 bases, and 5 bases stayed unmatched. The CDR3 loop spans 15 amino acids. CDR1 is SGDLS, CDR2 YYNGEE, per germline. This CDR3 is CASSVWTGINEKLFF. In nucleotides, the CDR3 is TGTGCCAGCAGCGTTTGGACAGGCATTAATGAAAAACTGTTTTTT. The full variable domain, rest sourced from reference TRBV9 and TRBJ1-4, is DSGVTQTPKHLITATGQRVTLRCSPRSGDLSVYWYQQSLDQGLQFLIQYYNGEERAKGNILERFSAQQFPDLHSELNLSSLELGDSALYFCASSVWTGINEKLFFGSGTQLSVL.

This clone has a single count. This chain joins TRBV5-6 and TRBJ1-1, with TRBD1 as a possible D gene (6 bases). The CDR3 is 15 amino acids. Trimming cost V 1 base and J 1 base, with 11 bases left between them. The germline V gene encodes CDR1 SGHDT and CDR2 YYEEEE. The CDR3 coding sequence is TGTGCCAGCAGCTTGAGAACAGGGTGGAACACTGAAGCTTTCTTT. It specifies CASSLRTGWNTEAFF.

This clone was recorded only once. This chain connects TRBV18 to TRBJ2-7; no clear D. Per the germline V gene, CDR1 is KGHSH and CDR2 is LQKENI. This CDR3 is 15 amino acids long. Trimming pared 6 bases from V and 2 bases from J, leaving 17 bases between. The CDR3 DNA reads TGTGCCAGCTCTTCATTGCAGGAAACCACCTACGAGCAGTACTTC. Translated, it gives CASSSLQETTYEQYF.

CDR3 sequence reads: CASTGQGANTGELFF. As DNA, the CDR3 is TGTGCCAGCACGGGACAGGGGGCGAACACCGGGGAGCTGTTTTTT. The rearrangement uses TRBV18 and TRBJ2-2, with 11 bases matching TRBD1. The germline V gene encodes CDR1 KGHSH and CDR2 LQKENI. V shed 8 bases and J 0 bases; nucleotides not matched to a gene: 2. This CDR3 comprises 15 residues.

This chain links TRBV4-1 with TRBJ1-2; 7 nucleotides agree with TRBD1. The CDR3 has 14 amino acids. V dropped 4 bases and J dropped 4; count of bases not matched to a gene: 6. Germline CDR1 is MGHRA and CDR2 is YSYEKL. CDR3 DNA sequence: TGCGCCAGCAGCCGTGAGGCAGGGGGCTATGGCTACACCTTC. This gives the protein CASSREAGGYGYTF.

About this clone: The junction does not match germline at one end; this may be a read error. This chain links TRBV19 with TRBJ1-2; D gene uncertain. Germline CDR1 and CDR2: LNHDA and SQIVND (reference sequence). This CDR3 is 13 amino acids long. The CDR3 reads CASKLRTAGGYTF. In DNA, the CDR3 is TGTGCCAGTAAACTTCGAACGGCGGGTGGCTACACCTTT.

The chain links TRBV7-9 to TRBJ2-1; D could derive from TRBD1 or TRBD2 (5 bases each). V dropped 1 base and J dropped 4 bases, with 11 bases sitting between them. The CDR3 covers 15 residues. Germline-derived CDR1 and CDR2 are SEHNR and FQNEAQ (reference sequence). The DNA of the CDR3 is TGTGCCAGCAGCTTAGAGGGTGGGGGTTACAATGAGCAGTTCTTC. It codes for CASSLEGGGYNEQFF.

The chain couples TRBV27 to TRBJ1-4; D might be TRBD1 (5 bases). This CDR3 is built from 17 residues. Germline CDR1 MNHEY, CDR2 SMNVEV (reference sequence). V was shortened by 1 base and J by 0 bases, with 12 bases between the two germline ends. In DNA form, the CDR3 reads TGTGCCAGCAGTTTATTGGCGGTGGGGGCAACTAATGAAAAACTGTTTTTT. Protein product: CASSLLAVGATNEKLFF.

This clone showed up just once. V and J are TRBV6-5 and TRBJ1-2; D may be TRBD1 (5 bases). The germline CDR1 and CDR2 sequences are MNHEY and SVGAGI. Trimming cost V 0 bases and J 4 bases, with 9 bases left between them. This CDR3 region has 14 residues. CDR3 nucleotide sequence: TGTGCCAGCAGTTACTCGGGGCCGGGCTATGGCTACACCTTC. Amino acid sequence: CASSYSGPGYGYTF.

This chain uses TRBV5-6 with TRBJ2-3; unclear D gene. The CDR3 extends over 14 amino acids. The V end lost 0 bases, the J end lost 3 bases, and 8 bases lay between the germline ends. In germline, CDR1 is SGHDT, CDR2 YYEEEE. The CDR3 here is CASSLGTRTDTQYF. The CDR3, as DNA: TGTGCCAGCAGCTTGGGTACCCGAACAGATACGCAGTATTTT. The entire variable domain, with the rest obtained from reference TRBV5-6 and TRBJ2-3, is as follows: DAGVTQSPTHLIKTRGQQVTLRCSPKSGHDTVSWYQQALGQGPQFIFQYYEEEERQRGNFPDRFSGHQFPNYSSELNVNALLLGDSALYLCASSLGTRTDTQYFGPGTRLTVL.

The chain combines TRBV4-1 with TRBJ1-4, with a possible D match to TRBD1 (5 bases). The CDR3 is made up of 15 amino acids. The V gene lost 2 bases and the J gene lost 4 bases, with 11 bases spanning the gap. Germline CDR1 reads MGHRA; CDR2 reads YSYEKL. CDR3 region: CASSQMGVINEKLFF. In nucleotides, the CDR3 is TGCGCCAGCAGCCAAATGGGGGTCATTAATGAAAAACTGTTTTTT.

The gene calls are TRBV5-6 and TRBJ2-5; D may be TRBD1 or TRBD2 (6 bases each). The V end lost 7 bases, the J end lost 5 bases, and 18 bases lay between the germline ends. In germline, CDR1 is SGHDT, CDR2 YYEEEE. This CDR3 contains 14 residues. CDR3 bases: TGTGCCAGCGGCAAGGGGGGCCTAAAGGAGACCCAGTACTTC. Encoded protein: CASGKGGLKETQYF. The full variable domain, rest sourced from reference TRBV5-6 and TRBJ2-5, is DAGVTQSPTHLIKTRGQQVTLRCSPKSGHDTVSWYQQALGQGPQFIFQYYEEEERQRGNFPDRFSGHQFPNYSSELNVNALLLGDSALYLCASGKGGLKETQYFGPGTRLLVL.

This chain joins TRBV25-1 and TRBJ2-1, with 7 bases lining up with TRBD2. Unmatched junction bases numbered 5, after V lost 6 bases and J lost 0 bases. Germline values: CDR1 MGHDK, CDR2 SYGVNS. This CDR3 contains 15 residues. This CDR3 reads CASSPAGSSYNEQFF. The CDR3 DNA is TGTGCCAGCAGCCCAGCGGGGAGCTCCTACAATGAGCAGTTCTTC. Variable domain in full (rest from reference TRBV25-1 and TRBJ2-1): EADIYQTPRYLVIGTGKKITLECSQTMGHDKMYWYQQDPGMELHLIHYSYGVNSTEKGDLSSESTVSRIRTEHFPLTLESARPSHTSQYLCASSPAGSSYNEQFFGPGTRLTVL.

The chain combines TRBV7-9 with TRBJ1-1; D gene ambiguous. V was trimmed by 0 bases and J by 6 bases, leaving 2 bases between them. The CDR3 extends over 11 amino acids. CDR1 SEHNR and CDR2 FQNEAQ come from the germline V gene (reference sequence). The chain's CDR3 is CASSLASEAFF. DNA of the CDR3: TGTGCCAGCAGCTTAGCCTCTGAAGCTTTCTTT.